A single sample is the source of the 32 T cell receptor beta chains below, sequenced in a study of T cell changes during pregnancy in multiple sclerosis. Assay: immunoSEQ multiplex PCR; the TCRdb copy retains only in-frame clones and omits some. The sample has 30,000 to 40,000 clones; about 87% are singletons. This specimen consisted of CD4+ T cells from peripheral blood mononuclear cells, obtained before pregnancy. The receptors come from a female donor with multiple sclerosis, enrolled in a pregnancy study.

This clone was detected only once. The rearrangement links TRBV19 to TRBJ2-4; D call uncertain. There are 18 residues in the CDR3. Germline CDR1 is LNHDA and CDR2 is SQIVND (reference sequence). The V gene lost 0 bases and the J gene lost 0 bases, with 15 bases spanning the gap. CDR3 loop: CASSIDGPGRLAKNIQYF. The CDR3 bases are TGTGCCAGTAGTATAGATGGGCCCGGCAGGCTAGCCAAAAACATTCAGTACTTC.

The sample holds a few counts of this clone. This chain joins TRBV6-1 and TRBJ1-6, with TRBD1 matching over 8 bases. This CDR3 has 17 residues. J gave up 9 bases and V 0 bases, and 10 bases lay outside the gene matches. CDR1 is MNHNS, CDR2 SASEGT, per germline. The CDR3 sequence: CASSEAAWTGYASPLHF. In nucleotides, the CDR3 is TGTGCCAGCAGTGAAGCCGCCTGGACAGGGTATGCTTCACCCCTCCACTTT.

This clone showed up just once. The chain is built from TRBV9 and TRBJ2-5, with TRBD1 identical over 7 bases. CDR3 length: 16 amino acids. Per the germline V gene, CDR1 is SGDLS and CDR2 is YYNGEE. Trimming took 2 bases from V and 0 from J; bases not matched to a gene: 7. The CDR3 DNA is TGTGCCAGCAGCGTCTCTAACAGGGGACACCAAGAGACCCAGTACTTC. Amino acids: CASSVSNRGHQETQYF.

In its sample, this clone was seen once. This chain links TRBV20-1 with TRBJ2-7, with D maybe TRBD1 (5 bases). V was clipped by 5 bases and J by 4 bases, with 9 bases between them. The length of the CDR3 is 11 residues. From germline, CDR1 is DFQATT and CDR2 SNEGSKA (reference sequence). CDR3 in DNA: TGCAGTGCTTACCAGGGTTACGAGCAGTACTTC. As protein: CSAYQGYEQYF.

This clone was observed once. This chain uses TRBV30 with TRBJ1-3, with D maybe TRBD1 (6 bases). CDR3 length equals 13 residues. Looked up from germline, CDR1 is GTSNPN and CDR2 is SVGIG (reference sequence). V was shortened by 0 bases and J by 4 bases, with 7 bases between the two germline ends. Here the CDR3 reads CAWSVDRGNTIYF. The CDR3 DNA follows: TGTGCCTGGAGTGTGGACAGAGGAAACACCATATATTTT.

The chain links TRBV7-9 to TRBJ1-1; TRBD1 agrees at 8 bases. J lost 1 base, V lost 4 bases, and 11 bases had no gene match. In germline, CDR1 is SEHNR, CDR2 FQNEAQ (reference sequence). CDR3 length equals 17 residues. CDR3: CASSYRTGSVRNTEAFF. In DNA form, the CDR3 reads TGTGCCAGCAGCTACCGGACAGGGAGTGTACGGAACACTGAAGCTTTCTTT.

The chain links TRBV10-2 to TRBJ2-1, with D maybe TRBD2 (6 bases). The CDR3 contains 15 residues. Trimming took 2 bases from V and 4 from J, leaving 12 bases between them. The germline V gene encodes CDR1 WSHSY and CDR2 SAAADI. CDR3 in DNA: TGCGCCAGCAGTGAGGATATGGGGGGATACAATGAGCAGTTCTTC. Protein: CASSEDMGGYNEQFF.

The chain recombines TRBV5-6 with TRBJ2-1; tentatively, D is TRBD1 (6 bases). V was cut by 0 bases and J by 4 bases, with 14 bases left in between. This CDR3 region has 16 residues. The V gene's germline CDR1 is SGHDT and CDR2 YYEEEE. CDR3 sequence (DNA): TGTGCCAGCAGCTTGGGGGCCGGGACACTGTACAATGAGCAGTTCTTC. Amino acid sequence: CASSLGAGTLYNEQFF.

The rearrangement uses TRBV29-1 and TRBJ1-2, with 8 nucleotides matching TRBD1. With V trimmed by 7 bases and J by 7 bases, 11 bases remained unmatched. CDR3 length equals 13 residues. Germline-derived CDR1 and CDR2 are SQVTM and ANQGSEA. CDR3 region: CSAVDRGVFGYTF. The CDR3 DNA reads TGCAGCGCCGTTGACAGGGGCGTATTTGGCTACACCTTC.

The chain uses TRBV30 and TRBJ2-3, with 15 nucleotides matching TRBD2. The CDR3 is 13 amino acids. Germline V gene sequence: CDR1 GTSNPN, CDR2 SVGIG (reference sequence). J lost 7 bases, V lost 5 bases, and 1 base had no gene match. CDR3 sequence reads: CAWGTSGGNTQYF. For the CDR3, the DNA is TGTGCCTGGGGGACTAGCGGGGGGAATACGCAGTATTTT.

The CDR3 sequence is CASKEPGLGTDTQYF. The CDR3 region has the DNA TGTGCCAGTAAGGAACCGGGACTAGGCACAGATACGCAGTATTTT. The J gene is TRBJ2-3, the V gene TRBV28; 8 bases agree with TRBD2. Germline CDR1 is MDHEN and CDR2 is SYDVKM. The CDR3 runs 15 residues. The V gene end was trimmed by 9 bases and the J gene end by 1 base; junction bases not matched to a gene: 9.

This chain uses TRBV6-5 with TRBJ1-3; 7 bases map to TRBD1. With V trimmed by 5 bases and J by 9 bases, 10 bases remained unmatched. The CDR3 is 14 amino acids. Germline V lookup: CDR1 MNHEY, CDR2 SVGAGI. In DNA, the CDR3 is TGTGCCAGCAGTCACCGGGACAGCCTATCCACCATATATTTT. This encodes CASSHRDSLSTIYF.

V and J are TRBV7-2 and TRBJ2-7; TRBD1 might be the D (6 bases). In germline, CDR1 is SGHTA, CDR2 FQGNSA. The CDR3 covers 13 residues. Trimming took off 4 bases at V and 7 bases at J, with 14 bases between the two ends. CDR3 loop: CASSSWDTREQYF. CDR3 DNA: TGTGCCAGCAGCTCATGGGACACTCGAGAGCAGTACTTC.

This clone was counted only a few times. This chain links TRBV2 with TRBJ1-1, with 8 bases lining up with TRBD1. V dropped 4 bases and J dropped 10; count of bases not matched to a gene: 2. The CDR3 runs 11 residues. In germline, CDR1 is SNHLY, CDR2 FYNNEI. The CDR3 nucleotides read TGTGCCAGCAGTGCCGGGACAGGAGCTTTCTTT. Translated: CASSAGTGAFF. The whole variable domain, remainder taken from reference TRBV2 and TRBJ1-1, is EPEVTQTPSHQVTQMGQEVILRCVPISNHLYFYWYRQILGQKVEFLVSFYNNEISEKSEIFDDQFSVERPDGSNFTLKIRSTKLEDSAMYFCASSAGTGAFFGQGTRLTVV.

The chain joins TRBV7-2 to TRBJ2-5, with TRBD1 matching 10 bases. The CDR3 is made up of 17 amino acids. In germline, CDR1 is SGHTA, CDR2 FQGNSA. V shed 7 bases and J 4 bases; nucleotides not matched to a gene: 15. The CDR3 here is CASINGRGTGEGETQYF. The CDR3 region has the DNA TGTGCCAGCATCAATGGGCGCGGGACAGGGGAGGGAGAGACCCAGTACTTC.

V gene TRBV7-8 combines with J gene TRBJ2-1; weak D call: TRBD2 (6 bases). Germline V gene lookup returns CDR1 SGHVS and CDR2 FQNEAQ. The germline V and J ends were trimmed by 2 bases and 2 bases, with 10 bases remaining between them. The CDR3 totals 15 residues. The CDR3 region is CASSLTGGPYNEQFF. The CDR3 DNA sequence: TGTGCCAGCAGCTTAACCGGGGGTCCCTACAATGAGCAGTTCTTC.

The chain is built from TRBV30 and TRBJ1-2; perhaps TRBD1 as D (5 bases). The germline gives CDR1 GTSNPN, CDR2 SVGIG (reference sequence). Trimming pared 0 bases from V and 12 bases from J, leaving 11 bases between. This CDR3 has 11 residues. The CDR3 here is CAWSVIGVHTF. In DNA form, the CDR3 reads TGTGCCTGGAGTGTAATAGGGGTCCACACCTTC.

This clone was counted a single time. This CDR3 is CAINADRSAQPQHF. In DNA form, the CDR3 reads TGTGCCATCAATGCAGACAGAAGCGCGCAGCCCCAGCATTTT. The chain joins TRBV10-3 to TRBJ1-5; TRBD1 is a possible D gene (5 bases). V dropped 7 bases and J dropped 7 bases, with 17 bases sitting between them. Germline V CDR1 and CDR2: ENHRY, SYGVKD. There are 14 residues in the CDR3.

The chain is built from TRBV19 and TRBJ1-5; 8 bases are shared with TRBD1. Germline V lookup: CDR1 LNHDA, CDR2 SQIVND (reference sequence). The V gene end was trimmed by 6 bases and the J gene end by 5 bases; junction bases not matched to a gene: 3. This CDR3 has 13 amino acids. As DNA, the CDR3 is TGTGCCAGTAGCCCAGGGGGCCATCAGCCCCAGCATTTT. The encoded protein is CASSPGGHQPQHF. Based on the CDR3 plus reference TRBV19 and TRBJ1-5, the full variable domain is DGGITQSPKYLFRKEGQNVTLSCEQNLNHDAMYWYRQDPGQGLRLIYYSQIVNDFQKGDIAEGYSVSREKKESFPLTVTSAQKNPTAFYLCASSPGGHQPQHFGDGTRLSIL.

J is TRBJ2-3 and V is TRBV4-1, with 10 bases lining up with TRBD2. V was pared by 1 base and J by 6 bases, with 13 bases of the junction left unmatched. CDR3 length: 18 amino acids. The germline V gene encodes CDR1 MGHRA and CDR2 YSYEKL. The CDR3 protein is CASSQVPPGLASRDTQYF. CDR3 coding DNA: TGCGCCAGCAGCCAAGTACCTCCGGGACTAGCGAGTAGGGATACGCAGTATTTT.

The CDR3 reads CSVTGHLTDTQYF. The CDR3 DNA is TGCAGCGTAACGGGACACCTCACAGATACGCAGTATTTT. The chain links TRBV29-1 to TRBJ2-3; possibly TRBD1 for D (6 bases). Per germline, CDR1 SQVTM and CDR2 ANQGSEA. V was clipped by 6 bases and J by 2 bases, with 12 bases between them. The CDR3 runs to 13 residues.

As to this clone: Within the sample, other DNA sequences also encode this same CDR3. V usage is TRBV7-9 and J usage is TRBJ1-1; the match to TRBD1 covers 7 bases. With V trimmed by 5 bases and J by 2 bases, 2 bases remained unmatched. The CDR3 loop spans 13 amino acids. CDR1 SEHNR and CDR2 FQNEAQ come from the germline V gene (reference sequence). The CDR3 DNA follows: TGTGCCAGCAGCCCAGGGGGTAACACTGAAGCTTTCTTT. Translating it yields CASSPGGNTEAFF.

The CDR3 DNA is TGTGCCAGCAGCAAAGGGGAACTAGCGGGGAGCTACGAGCAGTACTTC. It translates to CASSKGELAGSYEQYF. This chain uses TRBV21-1 with TRBJ2-7; no DNA check was done on the table's D call, TRBD2. TRBV21-1 is classified as a pseudogene. This CDR3 spans 16 amino acids.

The rearrangement uses TRBV5-3 and TRBJ2-2, with 9 bases aligning to TRBD2. TRBV5-3 is noted as an ORF with a role that remains uncertain. V lost 0 bases, J lost 0 bases, and 9 bases stayed unmatched. The CDR3 length is 19 residues. DNA for the CDR3: TGTGCCAGAAGCTTGGTAGGGTCTAGCGGGGCCACGAACACCGGGGAGCTGTTTTTT. Amino acid sequence: CARSLVGSSGATNTGELFF.

This clone has just one count. The J gene is TRBJ1-1, the V gene TRBV10-3; the match to TRBD1 covers 8 bases. The V gene's germline CDR1 is ENHRY and CDR2 SYGVKD. Trimming took 5 bases from V and 1 from J; bases not matched to a gene: 6. CDR3 length equals 15 residues. CDR3 nucleotide sequence: TGTGCCATCAGTCCCCTCGGACAGGGGAACACTGAAGCTTTCTTT. Translated, it gives CAISPLGQGNTEAFF.

This clone was observed a handful of times. The V gene is TRBV30, the J gene TRBJ1-2, with a possible D match to TRBD1 (6 bases). Trimming pared 2 bases from V and 5 bases from J, leaving 12 bases between. The CDR3 runs 13 residues. Per the germline V gene, CDR1 is GTSNPN and CDR2 is SVGIG (reference sequence). CDR3 sequence (DNA): TGTGCCTGGAGTACAGGGTTGGATTATGGCTACACCTTC. It translates to CAWSTGLDYGYTF.

This chain joins TRBV19 and TRBJ1-2, with no clear D. Trimming shortened V by 0 bases and J by 2 bases, and 4 bases separated the two germline ends. The CDR3 consists of 13 residues. Germline values: CDR1 LNHDA, CDR2 SQIVND (reference sequence). The chain's CDR3 is CASSIDQNYGYTF. As DNA, the CDR3 is TGTGCCAGTAGTATAGATCAGAACTATGGCTACACCTTC.

The chain combines TRBV6-1 with TRBJ1-1; TRBD1 aligns across 12 bases. The CDR3 length is 14 residues. The germline V gene has CDR1 MNHNS and CDR2 SASEGT. Trimming cost V 8 bases and J 5 bases; bases outside gene matches: 6. CDR3 region: CASGRDRGRTEAFF. The DNA for the CDR3 is TGTGCCAGCGGCCGGGACAGGGGGCGTACTGAAGCTTTCTTT.

The rearrangement links TRBV28 to TRBJ1-2, with 8 nucleotides matching TRBD1. The CDR3 spans 17 residues. Trimming removed 3 bases from V and 6 bases from J; junction bases left unmatched: 15. CDR1 and CDR2 from the germline V gene are MDHEN and SYDVKM. The CDR3 nucleotides are TGTGCCAGCAGTTTCATAAGGGCGGGCAGGGGGCGAAATGGCTACACCTTC. This codes for CASSFIRAGRGRNGYTF.

This sequence joins TRBV23-1 and TRBJ2-2; 7 nucleotides agree with TRBD1. TRBV23-1 qualifies as an ORF whose function is uncertain. The CDR3 is 14 amino acids. V trimming: 3 bases; J trimming: 6 bases; junction bases outside the gene matches: 4. DNA for the CDR3: TGCGCCAGCAGTCACCCAACAGGGGCCGGGGAGCTGTTTTTT. Translation gives CASSHPTGAGELFF.

The rearrangement uses TRBV28 and TRBJ1-2; tentatively, D is TRBD1 (6 bases). From germline, CDR1 is MDHEN and CDR2 SYDVKM. This CDR3 contains 17 residues. Deletions cut 4 bases from V and 0 bases from J, with 18 bases between. CDR3 nucleotide sequence: TGTGCCAGCAGTTCCCACATTAGACAGGCGCCTAACTATGGCTACACCTTC. Protein sequence: CASSSHIRQAPNYGYTF.

V is TRBV4-3 and J is TRBJ1-2; 8 bases are shared with TRBD1. With V trimmed by 0 bases and J by 1 base, 7 bases remained unmatched. The CDR3 runs to 17 residues. Per the germline V gene, CDR1 is LGHNA and CDR2 is YSLEER. This CDR3 reads CASSQDWGQVNNYGYTF. CDR3 in DNA: TGCGCCAGCAGCCAAGATTGGGGACAGGTAAATAACTATGGCTACACCTTC.